This TCR beta chain was recorded in a study of blood T cell repertoires in COVID-19. Across the whole study: Samples came from the United States, Italy and Spain, spanning acute and convalescent COVID-19. T cells, B-cell-depleted T cells, or PBMCs provided the cDNA or gDNA that served as material.

As handled by the study authors: Amplifying reference gene primers gave estimates of nucleated cell counts. TCRdb keeps only in-frame clones here, not all; method: immunoSEQ multiplex PCR. The V and J calls and clone size come from that table; D and trimming were worked out from the DNA. In the table there are under 250,000 clones, roughly 84% of which are singletons. Germline CDR1 is SGDLS and CDR2 is YYNGEE. This CDR3 has 14 amino acids. The V gene lost 3 bases and the J gene lost 5 bases, with 15 bases spanning the gap. This clone was detected only a few times. The clonotype was recovered from a human donor in a cohort sampled during active COVID-19. The rearrangement links TRBV9 to TRBJ2-7; D is unresolved. Sequenced material: peripheral blood. This chain's CDR3 is CASSARASPHEQYF. The CDR3 DNA is TGTGCCAGCAGCGCACGAGCAAGCCCTCACGAGCAGTACTTC.